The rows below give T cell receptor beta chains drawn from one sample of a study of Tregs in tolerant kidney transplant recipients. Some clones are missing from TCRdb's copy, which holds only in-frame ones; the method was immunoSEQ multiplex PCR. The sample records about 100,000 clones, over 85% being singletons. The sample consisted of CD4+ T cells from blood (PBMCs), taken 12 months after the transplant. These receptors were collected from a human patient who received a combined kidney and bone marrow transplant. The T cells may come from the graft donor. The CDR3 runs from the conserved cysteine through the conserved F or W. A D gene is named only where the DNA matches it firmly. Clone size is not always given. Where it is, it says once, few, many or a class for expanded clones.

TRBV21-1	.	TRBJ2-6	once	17	CASSRYSGTGVTNVLTF	TGTGCCAGCAGCAGATATTCCGGGACAGGGGTGACCAACGTCCTGACTTTC
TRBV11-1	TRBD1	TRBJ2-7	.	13	CASSRDRGREQYF	TGTGCCAGCAGCCGAGACAGGGGGCGGGAGCAGTACTTC
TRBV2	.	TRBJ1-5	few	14	CASSPERGYQPQHF	TGTGCCAGCAGCCCCGAAAGGGGTTATCAGCCCCAGCATTTT
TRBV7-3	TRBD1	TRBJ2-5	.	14	CASSNTGAGETQYF	TGTGCCAGCAGCAATACAGGGGCCGGAGAGACCCAGTACTTC
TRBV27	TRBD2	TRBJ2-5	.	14	CASSTGTSLETQYF	TGTGCCAGCAGTACCGGGACTAGCTTAGAGACCCAGTACTTC
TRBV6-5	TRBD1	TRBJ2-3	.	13	CASKRGQTDTQYF	TGTGCCAGCAAAAGGGGACAGACAGATACGCAGTATTTT
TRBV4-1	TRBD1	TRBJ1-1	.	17	CASSQTRDRFMNTEAFF	TGCGCCAGCAGCCAAACCCGGGACAGGTTCATGAACACTGAAGCTTTCTTT
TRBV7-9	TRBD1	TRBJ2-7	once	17	CASSFRDRGLASDEQYF	TGTGCCAGCAGCTTCCGGGACAGGGGGCTGGCTAGCGACGAGCAGTACTTC
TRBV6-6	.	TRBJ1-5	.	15	CASSSTGNPNQPQHF	TGTGCCAGCAGTTCCACCGGGAACCCCAATCAGCCCCAGCATTTT
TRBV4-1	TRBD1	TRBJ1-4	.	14	CASSRQGTNEKLFF	TGCGCCAGCAGTCGACAGGGAACTAATGAAAAACTGTTTTTT
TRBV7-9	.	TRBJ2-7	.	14	CASSLTGVNYEQYF	TGTGCCAGCAGCCTAACGGGTGTAAACTACGAGCAGTACTTC
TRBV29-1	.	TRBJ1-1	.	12	CSVGQVNTEAFF	TGCAGCGTTGGACAGGTGAACACTGAAGCTTTCTTT
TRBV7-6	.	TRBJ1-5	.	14	CASSLDAGRQPQHF	TGTGCCAGCAGCTTAGATGCGGGTAGGCAGCCCCAGCATTTT
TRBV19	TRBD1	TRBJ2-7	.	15	CASSPRRQGYYEQYF	TGTGCCAGTAGTCCGCGTCGACAGGGGTACTACGAGCAGTACTTC
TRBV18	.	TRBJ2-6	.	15	CASSPDISGANVLTF	TGTGCCAGCTCACCAGACATCTCTGGGGCCAACGTCCTGACTTTC
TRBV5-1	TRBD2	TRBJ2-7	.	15	CASSLAVREGYEQYF	TGCGCCAGCAGCTTGGCGGTGCGGGAGGGGTACGAGCAGTACTTC
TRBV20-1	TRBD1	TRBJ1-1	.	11	CSAFTWDSQPF	TGCAGTGCGTTTACCTGGGACAGCCAACCATTT
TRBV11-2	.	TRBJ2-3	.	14	CATSPGTDTDTQYF	TGTGCCACCTCACCCGGGACTGACACAGATACGCAGTATTTT
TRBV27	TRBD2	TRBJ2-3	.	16	CASSPSGTSGTDTQYF	TGTGCCAGCAGTCCATCCGGAACTAGCGGCACAGATACGCAGTATTTT
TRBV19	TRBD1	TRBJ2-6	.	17	CASSSRDRVPGANVLTF	TGTGCCAGTAGTTCTCGGGACAGGGTTCCTGGGGCCAACGTCCTGACTTTC
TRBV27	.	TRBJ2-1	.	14	CASSLSRLGNEQFF	TGTGCCAGCAGTTTATCAAGACTCGGCAATGAGCAGTTCTTC
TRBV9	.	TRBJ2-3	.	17	CASSAAATGRGTDTQYF	TGTGCCAGCAGCGCCGCGGCCACGGGAAGGGGCACAGATACGCAGTATTTT